A selection of T cell receptor beta chains follows, all from one sample in a study of human T cells and chemical hapten exposure. TCRdb itself ran the reads through MiXCR, one entry per CDR3 protein. The sample includes about 120,000 distinct CDR3 sequences, around 9% of them seen just once. The sequenced sample was whole blood. The origin of the receptors is a human donor in good health. Some clones in this sample may be carry-over from other donors' samples. Each CDR3 is given with its conserved first and last residue. Fields, in order: J gene, V gene, D gene, clone size, CDR3 protein, CDR3 DNA. D genes are given only for firm matches. Expanded clones get a size class; other rows say once, few or many, or leave the size out.

TRBJ2-3 TRBV14 TRBD1 few CASSQEEDRRTDTQYF TGTGCCAGCAGCCAAGAGGAGGACAGGCGCACAGATACGCAGTATTTT
TRBJ1-5 TRBV12-3/TRBV12-4 NA few CASSQNAGGQPQHF TGTGCCAGCAGCCAAAACGCGGGGGGTCAGCCCCAGCATTTT
TRBJ2-5 TRBV2 NA few CASLWDQETQYF TGTGCCAGCCTATGGGACCAAGAGACCCAGTACTTC
TRBJ2-5 TRBV15 NA many CATSRDHSLGSQETQYF TGTGCCACCAGCAGAGATCATAGCTTGGGGTCTCAAGAGACCCAGTACTTC
TRBJ2-7 TRBV7-6 TRBD2 NA CASSPTSGRIYEQYF TGTGCCAGCAGCCCGACTAGCGGGAGGATCTACGAGCAGTACTTC
TRBJ1-2 TRBV6-5 TRBD1 many CASSYPQGDGYTF TGTGCCAGCAGTTACCCGCAGGGGGATGGCTACACCTTC
TRBJ2-5 TRBV6-2/TRBV6-3 NA few CASSPRQDKKTQYF TGTGCCAGCAGCCCCAGACAGGATAAAAAGACCCAGTACTTC
TRBJ2-7 TRBV5-6 NA few CASSLAGVPQEQYF TGTGCCAGCAGCTTGGCCGGGGTTCCCCAGGAGCAGTACTTC
TRBJ2-3 TRBV4-1 NA NA CASSQLVPRTDTQYF TGCGCCAGCAGCCAACTCGTTCCTCGCACAGATACGCAGTATTTT
TRBJ2-5 TRBV12-3/TRBV12-4 TRBD2 few CASSPGLAGGRRAQYF TGTGCCAGCAGTCCCGGACTAGCGGGGGGCCGAAGGGCCCAGTACTTC
TRBJ1-3 TRBV5-1 NA NA CASSETGPFGGNTIYF TGCGCCAGCAGCGAAACCGGACCCTTCGGTGGAAACACCATATATTTT
TRBJ2-7 TRBV7-9 NA many CASSLARRGYEQYF TGTGCCAGCAGCTTAGCGCGGAGGGGTTACGAGCAGTACTTC
TRBJ2-4 TRBV14 TRBD1 few CASSPGTGMRAKNIQYF TGTGCCAGCAGCCCCGGGACAGGAATGAGGGCCAAAAACATTCAGTACTTC
TRBJ2-1 TRBV5-4 TRBD1 few CASSSSRTGGNEQFF TGTGCCAGCAGCTCCAGCCGGACAGGGGGCAATGAGCAGTTCTTC
TRBJ2-3 TRBV12-3/TRBV12-4 TRBD2 few CASSFELAGLLRDTQYF TGTGCCAGCAGTTTCGAGCTAGCGGGGCTTTTAAGGGATACGCAGTATTTT
TRBJ2-5 TRBV7-2 NA NA CASSFGQGLQETQYF TGTGCCAGCAGCTTCGGCCAGGGCCTCCAAGAGACCCAGTACTTC
TRBJ1-5 TRBV7-9 TRBD1 many CASSLSDQGVQPQHF TGTGCCAGCAGCTTGTCCGATCAGGGGGTTCAGCCCCAGCATTTT
TRBJ2-7 TRBV20-1 TRBD2 many CSAEPGGRSYEQYF TGCAGTGCTGAACCGGGAGGACGGTCCTACGAGCAGTACTTC
TRBJ1-5 TRBV4-3 NA few CASSQDRNDQPQHF TGCGCCAGCAGCCAAGACAGGAACGATCAGCCCCAGCATTTT
TRBJ2-7 TRBV27 NA many CASSLSTVSGRNYEQYF TGTGCCAGCAGTTTATCTACAGTGAGCGGGCGGAACTACGAGCAGTACTTC
TRBJ2-3 TRBV7-2 TRBD2 many CASSLAGGGMDTQYF TGTGCCAGCAGCTTAGCGGGCGGGGGGATGGATACGCAGTATTTT
TRBJ2-3 TRBV6-6 NA many CASREGLGTDTQYF TGTGCCAGCAGGGAGGGGCTCGGTACAGATACGCAGTATTTT
TRBJ2-7 TRBV5-1 TRBD1 many CASSLTGVYEQYF TGTGCCAGCAGCCTAACAGGGGTATACGAGCAGTACTTC